The TCR beta chain described here comes from a study of blood T cell repertoires in COVID-19. Study-level information: The cDNA or gDNA used as material had been derived from T cells, B-cell-depleted T cells, or PBMCs.

In the study's own analysis: Estimation of nucleated cell counts was performed using reference gene primer amplification. Sequencing was performed with immunoSEQ multiplex PCR; in TCRdb, only in-frame clones are kept and a portion is missing. Clonal size and the V and J genes are those of that table, whereas D and trimming came from the DNA. This sample carries about 240,000 clones, around 90% of them seen once, and the ten largest clones take about 7.6%. CDR1 and CDR2 from the germline V gene are MRHNA and SNTAGT. V lost 4 bases and J lost 7, with 14 bases in between. The CDR3 is 14 residues long. This clone showed up just once.

V and J are TRBV6-4 and TRBJ2-1; D perhaps matches TRBD2 (6 bases). The sequenced sample was peripheral blood. The sequence came from a woman in her seventies with active or convalescent COVID-19. CDR3 protein: CASSGGDAANEQFF. The CDR3 nucleotides read TGTGCCAGCAGTGGGGGGGACGCAGCAAATGAGCAGTTCTTC.